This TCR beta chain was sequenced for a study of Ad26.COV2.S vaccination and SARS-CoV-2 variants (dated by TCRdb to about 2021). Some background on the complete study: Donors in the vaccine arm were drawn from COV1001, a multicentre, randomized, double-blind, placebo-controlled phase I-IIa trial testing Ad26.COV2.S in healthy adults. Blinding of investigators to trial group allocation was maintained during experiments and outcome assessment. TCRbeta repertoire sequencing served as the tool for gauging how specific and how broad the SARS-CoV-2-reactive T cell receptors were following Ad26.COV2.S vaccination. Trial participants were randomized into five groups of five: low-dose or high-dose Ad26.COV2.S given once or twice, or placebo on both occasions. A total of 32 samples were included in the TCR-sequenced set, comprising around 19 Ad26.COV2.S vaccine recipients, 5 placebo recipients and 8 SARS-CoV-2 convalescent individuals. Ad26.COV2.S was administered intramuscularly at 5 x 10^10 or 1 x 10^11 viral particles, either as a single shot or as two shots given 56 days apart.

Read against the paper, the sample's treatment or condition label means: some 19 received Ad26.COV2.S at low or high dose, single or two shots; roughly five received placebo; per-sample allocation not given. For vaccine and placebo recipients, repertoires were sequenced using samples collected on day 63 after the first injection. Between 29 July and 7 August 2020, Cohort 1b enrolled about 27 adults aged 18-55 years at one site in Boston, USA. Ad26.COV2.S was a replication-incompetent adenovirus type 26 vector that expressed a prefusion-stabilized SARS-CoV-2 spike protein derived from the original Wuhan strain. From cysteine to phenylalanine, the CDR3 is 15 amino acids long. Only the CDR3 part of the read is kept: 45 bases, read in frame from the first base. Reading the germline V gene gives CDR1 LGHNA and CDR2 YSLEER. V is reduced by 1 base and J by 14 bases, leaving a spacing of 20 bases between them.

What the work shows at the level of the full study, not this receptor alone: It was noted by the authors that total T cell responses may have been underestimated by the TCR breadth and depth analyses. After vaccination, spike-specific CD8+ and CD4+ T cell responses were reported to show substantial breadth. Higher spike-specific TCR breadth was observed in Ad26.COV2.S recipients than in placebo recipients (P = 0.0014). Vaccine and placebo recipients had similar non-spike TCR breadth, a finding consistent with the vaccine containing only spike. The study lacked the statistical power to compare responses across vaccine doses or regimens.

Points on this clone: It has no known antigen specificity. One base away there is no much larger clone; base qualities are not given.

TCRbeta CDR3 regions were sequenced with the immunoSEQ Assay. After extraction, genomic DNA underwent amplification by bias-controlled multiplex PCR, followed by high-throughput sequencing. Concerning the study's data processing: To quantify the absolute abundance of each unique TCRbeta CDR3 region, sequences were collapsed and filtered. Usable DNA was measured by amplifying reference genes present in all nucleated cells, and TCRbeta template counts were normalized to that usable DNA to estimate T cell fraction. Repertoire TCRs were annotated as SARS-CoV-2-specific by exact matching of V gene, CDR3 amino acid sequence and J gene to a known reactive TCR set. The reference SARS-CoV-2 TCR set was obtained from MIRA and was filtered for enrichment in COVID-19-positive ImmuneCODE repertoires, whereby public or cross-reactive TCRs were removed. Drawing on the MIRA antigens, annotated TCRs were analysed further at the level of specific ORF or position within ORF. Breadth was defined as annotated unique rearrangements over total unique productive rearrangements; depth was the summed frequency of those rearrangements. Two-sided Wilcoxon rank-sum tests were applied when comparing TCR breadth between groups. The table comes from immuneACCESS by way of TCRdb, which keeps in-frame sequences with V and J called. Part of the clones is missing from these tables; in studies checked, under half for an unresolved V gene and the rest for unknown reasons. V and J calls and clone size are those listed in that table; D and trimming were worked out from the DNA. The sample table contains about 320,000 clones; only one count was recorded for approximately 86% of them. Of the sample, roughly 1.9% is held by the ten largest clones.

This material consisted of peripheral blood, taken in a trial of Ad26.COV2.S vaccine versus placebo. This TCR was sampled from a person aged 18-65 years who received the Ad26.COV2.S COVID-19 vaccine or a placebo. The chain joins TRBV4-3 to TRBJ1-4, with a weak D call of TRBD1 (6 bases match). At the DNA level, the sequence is TGCGCCAGCAGCCAAGGGCTCGGACAGACCTCGGGGCTGTTTTTT. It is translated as CASSQGLGQTSGLFF.